Shown below are 30 T cell receptor beta chains from a single sample sequenced in a study of shared clonotypes between healthy human individuals. Clones were read by immunoSEQ multiplex PCR, and TCRdb kept only the in-frame ones, dropping some. The sample has roughly 600,000 clones; 95% to 98% are singletons. CD45RO-negative cells were positively selected for CCR7, leaving out terminally differentiated effector memory CD45RA+ cells. The sequencing sample was made of naive CD8+ T cells sorted from blood. These receptors were obtained from a man aged 30 to 45 in good health.

The J gene is TRBJ1-2, the V gene TRBV5-5; D not certain. V dropped 5 bases and J dropped 1 base, with 9 bases sitting between them. Per germline, CDR1 SGHKS and CDR2 YYEKEE (reference sequence). This CDR3 contains 13 residues. Here the CDR3 DNA reads TGTGCCAGCAGTACTGTGGGTAACTATGGCTACACCTTC. It encodes CASSTVGNYGYTF.

This clone was counted a single time. This sequence joins TRBV27 and TRBJ2-3; 8 nucleotides align to TRBD2. The CDR3 runs 15 residues. The V segment lost 4 bases and the J segment 3 bases; nucleotides outside the gene matches: 6. Germline assignment: CDR1 MNHEY and CDR2 SMNVEV (reference sequence). This CDR3 reads CASSSGRAYTDTQYF. CDR3 sequence (DNA): TGTGCCAGCAGTTCCGGGAGGGCGTATACAGATACGCAGTATTTT.

The rearrangement links TRBV27 to TRBJ1-2; perhaps TRBD1 as D (6 bases). There are 13 residues in the CDR3. Germline V lookup: CDR1 MNHEY, CDR2 SMNVEV (reference sequence). The V end lost 4 bases, the J end lost 8 bases, and 14 bases lay between the germline ends. In DNA, the CDR3 is TGTGCCAGCAGTTGGGGCCCAGGGGCGGGCTACACCTTC. Translation gives CASSWGPGAGYTF.

This chain joins TRBV5-1 and TRBJ2-2; TRBD2 matches 11 bases. Trimming cost V 4 bases and J 4 bases; bases outside gene matches: 9. The CDR3 sequence is 17 residues long. Germline V gene lookup returns CDR1 SGHRS and CDR2 YFSETQ. The CDR3 DNA sequence: TGCGCCAGCAGCGAGGGACTAGCGGCGATACCCACCGGGGAGCTGTTTTTT. Its translation: CASSEGLAAIPTGELFF.

This clone was recorded only once. Different DNA sequences within this sample yield the same CDR3. The rearrangement uses TRBV27 and TRBJ2-7; the match to TRBD1 covers 8 bases. There are 14 residues in the CDR3. Per germline, CDR1 MNHEY and CDR2 SMNVEV (reference sequence). Unmatched junction bases numbered 5, after V lost 5 bases and J lost 2 bases. The DNA of the CDR3 is TGTGCCAGCAGTCTAGGACAGGGACCCTACGAGCAGTACTTC. Amino acids: CASSLGQGPYEQYF.

The J gene is TRBJ2-7, the V gene TRBV6-1; D is possibly TRBD1 or TRBD2 (5 bases each). The germline gives CDR1 MNHNS, CDR2 SASEGT. Deletions cut 8 bases from V and 2 bases from J, with 16 bases between. This CDR3 contains 14 residues. Here the CDR3 reads CASAMGTEAYEQYF. The CDR3 nucleotides read TGTGCCAGCGCAATGGGGACGGAAGCCTACGAGCAGTACTTC.

This chain joins TRBV7-9 and TRBJ2-6; D is undetermined. V lost 5 bases to trimming and J lost 1 base, with 9 bases between them. Per germline, CDR1 SEHNR and CDR2 FQNEAQ (reference sequence). This CDR3 has 15 amino acids. The CDR3 bases are TGTGCCAGCAGCCCCCTAGGGTCTGGGGCCAACGTCCTGACTTTC. Amino acids: CASSPLGSGANVLTF.

The V and J genes are TRBV2 and TRBJ2-1, with TRBD2 matching over 8 bases. This CDR3 comprises 14 residues. Per germline, CDR1 SNHLY and CDR2 FYNNEI. The V segment lost 7 bases and the J segment 5 bases; nucleotides outside the gene matches: 7. Here the CDR3 reads CASIGGRTDNEQFF. CDR3 coding DNA: TGTGCCAGCATAGGCGGGAGGACCGACAATGAGCAGTTCTTC.

V and J are TRBV5-4 and TRBJ2-3; 8 bases fit TRBD2. Unmatched junction bases numbered 14, after V lost 6 bases and J lost 5 bases. The CDR3 contains 16 residues. From germline, CDR1 is SGHNT and CDR2 YYREEE (reference sequence). In nucleotides, the CDR3 is TGTGCCAGCAACCCCCGGGGCGGGAGGCGAGTAGATACGCAGTATTTT. Translation: CASNPRGGRRVDTQYF.

CDR3 coding DNA: TGCGCCAGCTGGGACAGGGTGGGTGGGAATGAGCAGTTCTTC. Amino acid sequence: CASWDRVGGNEQFF. The V and J genes are TRBV10-2 and TRBJ2-1; 9 nucleotides align to TRBD1. V shed 8 bases and J 7 bases; nucleotides not matched to a gene: 9. Germline V gene lookup returns CDR1 WSHSY and CDR2 SAAADI. The CDR3 is 14 residues long.

The CDR3 region has the DNA TGTGCCAGCAGCCCGGACAGGGCCCACAAAAAATATGGGGAACTGTTTTTT. This encodes CASSPDRAHKKYGELFF. J is TRBJ1-4 and V is TRBV11-2; TRBD1 matches at 8 bases. V was clipped by 5 bases and J by 12 bases; unmatched bases: 20. This CDR3 contains 17 residues. The germline gives CDR1 SGHAT, CDR2 FQNNGV.

V and J are TRBV5-4 and TRBJ2-3, with a tentative D call TRBD2 (7 bases). Trimming took 2 bases from V and 13 from J, leaving 20 bases between them. This CDR3 is 14 amino acids long. Germline V gene data show CDR1 as SGHNT and CDR2 as YYREEE (reference sequence). CDR3 bases: TGTGCCAGCAGCTTCCTGGGGGGGGCTAGCTGGGAGTATTTT. Its protein is CASSFLGGASWEYF.

J is TRBJ1-3 and V is TRBV7-9, with 7 nucleotides matching TRBD1. With V trimmed by 0 bases and J by 9 bases, 8 bases remained unmatched. Germline V CDR1 and CDR2: SEHNR, FQNEAQ (reference sequence). The CDR3 is 15 amino acids. CDR3 protein: CASSLAETGFGTIYF. DNA of the CDR3: TGTGCCAGCAGCTTAGCGGAGACAGGGTTCGGCACCATATATTTT.

The DNA for the CDR3 is TGTGCCAGCAGCCAAACCTGGGCAGTCAATCCCTACGAGCAGTACTTC. It yields the protein CASSQTWAVNPYEQYF. The V call is TRBV7-9, the J call TRBJ2-7; D ambiguous. CDR3 length: 16 amino acids. The germline gives CDR1 SEHNR, CDR2 FQNEAQ (reference sequence). Trimming took 5 bases from V and 2 from J, leaving 19 bases between them.

To note about this clone: Other DNA variants within this sample encode the same CDR3. In DNA, the CDR3 is TGCAGCGTTGGACTAGCGGGGAACAATGAGCAGTTCTTC. It translates to CSVGLAGNNEQFF. The chain couples TRBV29-1 to TRBJ2-1; 11 positions match TRBD2. V was clipped by 4 bases and J by 5 bases; unmatched bases: 1. The germline V gene encodes CDR1 SQVTM and CDR2 ANQGSEA. The CDR3 totals 13 residues.

The V gene is TRBV28, the J gene TRBJ2-1; 13 positions agree with TRBD2. Germline V lookup: CDR1 MDHEN, CDR2 SYDVKM. The CDR3 contains 15 residues. V was clipped by 8 bases and J by 7 bases; unmatched bases: 8. CDR3 protein: CASSIRTSGSNEQFF. The CDR3 coding sequence is TGTGCCAGCTCTATCCGGACTAGCGGGAGTAATGAGCAGTTCTTC.

The chain combines TRBV4-3 with TRBJ1-1, with no clear D. CDR1 and CDR2 from the germline V gene are LGHNA and YSLEER. V was shortened by 2 bases and J by 6 bases, with 16 bases between the two germline ends. The CDR3 loop spans 15 amino acids. CDR3 bases: TGCGCCAGCAGCCAATCCAGGACCGTGTTCGCTGAAGCTTTCTTT. Translation gives CASSQSRTVFAEAFF.

This rearrangement joins TRBV14 to TRBJ2-3; a weak D match, TRBD1 (6 bases). The CDR3 has 15 amino acids. CDR1 and CDR2 from the germline V gene are SGHDN and FVKESK. V was clipped by 4 bases and J by 2 bases, with 13 bases between them. The CDR3 here is CASSRTATLTDTQYF. The DNA for the CDR3 is TGTGCCAGCAGCCGGACAGCCACTCTCACAGATACGCAGTATTTT.

This rearrangement joins TRBV15 to TRBJ2-1; 7 positions match TRBD1. Germline CDR1 is LNHNV and CDR2 is YYDKDF (reference sequence). This CDR3 contains 15 residues. Trimming at V came to 3 bases and at J to 5 bases, leaving 7 bases not matched to a gene. The CDR3 nucleotides read TGTGCCACCAGCAGTGGGGCTGGGACAGACAATGAGCAGTTCTTC. It yields the protein CATSSGAGTDNEQFF.

The rearrangement uses TRBV4-1 and TRBJ1-2; 10 nucleotides line up with TRBD1. The V segment lost 4 bases and the J segment 4 bases; nucleotides outside the gene matches: 9. The V gene's germline CDR1 is MGHRA and CDR2 YSYEKL. This CDR3 comprises 16 residues. CDR3 region: CASSLLLTGGGYGYTF. The DNA of the CDR3 is TGCGCCAGCAGCCTGCTCCTGACAGGGGGCGGCTATGGCTACACCTTC.

The rearrangement joins TRBV29-1 to TRBJ2-7; 7 bases match TRBD2. This CDR3 spans 12 amino acids. Germline loops: CDR1 SQVTM, CDR2 ANQGSEA. After removal of 8 bases from V and 3 bases from J, the junction contained 7 bases not matched to a gene. The DNA of the CDR3 is TGCAGCAGACTTAGCGGGCACTACGAGCAGTACTTC. It is translated as CSRLSGHYEQYF.

The rearrangement links TRBV29-1 to TRBJ2-7, with unresolved D. The V gene lost 0 bases and the J gene lost 0 bases, with 6 bases spanning the gap. The CDR3 extends over 13 amino acids. Per the germline V gene, CDR1 is SQVTM and CDR2 is ANQGSEA. The CDR3 loop reads CSVEDPASYEQYF. CDR3 nucleotides: TGCAGCGTTGAAGATCCAGCCTCCTACGAGCAGTACTTC.

The chain couples TRBV13 to TRBJ2-1; D is unclear. V was pared by 1 base and J by 8 bases, with 6 bases between. The CDR3 runs to 12 residues. Looked up from germline, CDR1 is PRHDT and CDR2 is FYEKMQ (reference sequence). CDR3 nucleotide sequence: TGTGCCAGCAGCTTAGATGAAGATGAGCAGTTCTTC. As protein: CASSLDEDEQFF.

The chain has TRBV14 and TRBJ2-1; D may be TRBD1 (6 bases). The germline V gene encodes CDR1 SGHDN and CDR2 FVKESK. Trimming cost V 4 bases and J 5 bases, with 18 bases left between them. The CDR3 runs 16 residues. The CDR3 reads CASSLSPGHLNNEQFF. As DNA, the CDR3 is TGTGCCAGCAGCCTTTCACCGGGACATCTTAACAATGAGCAGTTCTTC. Combining the CDR3 with reference TRBV14 and TRBJ2-1 gives the whole variable domain EAGVTQFPSHSVIEKGQTVTLRCDPISGHDNLYWYRRVMGKEIKFLLHFVKESKQDESGMPNNRFLAERTGGTYSTLKVQPAELEDSGVYFCASSLSPGHLNNEQFFGPGTRLTVL.

This clone was recorded only once. The J gene is TRBJ2-1, the V gene TRBV29-1; 9 positions match TRBD2. The CDR3 has 15 residues. The germline V gene has CDR1 SQVTM and CDR2 ANQGSEA. V lost 6 bases and J lost 8; bases outside the gene matches: 14. The CDR3 reads CSVNPPGLAIYEQFF. CDR3 sequence (DNA): TGCAGCGTGAACCCTCCGGGACTAGCTATATATGAGCAGTTCTTC.

The chain combines TRBV7-9 with TRBJ1-1; D is perhaps TRBD1 (6 bases). With 5 bases removed from V and 3 bases from J, the gap between germline ends came to 13 bases. The CDR3 consists of 14 residues. Germline V CDR1 and CDR2: SEHNR, FQNEAQ (reference sequence). DNA of the CDR3: TGTGCCAGCAGCGAACAGGGAGTAGACACTGAAGCTTTCTTT. Its translation is CASSEQGVDTEAFF.

The chain couples TRBV2 to TRBJ2-7; the D gene is possibly TRBD1 (5 bases). CDR1 is SNHLY, CDR2 FYNNEI, per germline. Trimming took off 1 base at V and 3 bases at J, with 7 bases between the two ends. This CDR3 contains 13 residues. CDR3: CASSEGDSYEQYF. The CDR3 DNA reads as TGTGCCAGCAGTGAAGGCGACAGCTACGAGCAGTACTTC.

The chain couples TRBV4-1 to TRBJ2-5; the D is unclear. Germline V gene sequence: CDR1 MGHRA, CDR2 YSYEKL. The CDR3 covers 13 residues. The germline V and J ends were trimmed by 1 base and 2 bases, with 5 bases remaining between them. CDR3 sequence (DNA): TGCGCCAGCAGCCAAGGTAGTCAAGAGACCCAGTACTTC. Its protein is CASSQGSQETQYF.

This chain uses TRBV25-1 with TRBJ2-5; no clear D gene. Trimming removed 4 bases from V and 0 bases from J, with 6 bases in between. The CDR3 has 13 residues. Germline V lookup: CDR1 MGHDK, CDR2 SYGVNS. The CDR3 DNA sequence: TGTGCCAGCAGTGGGCGGAACCAAGAGACCCAGTACTTC. Its translation is CASSGRNQETQYF.

The rearrangement links TRBV9 to TRBJ1-2; D might be TRBD1 (5 bases). CDR1 is SGDLS, CDR2 YYNGEE, per germline. The CDR3 covers 16 residues. V lost 0 bases, J lost 2 bases, and 14 bases lay in between. This chain's CDR3 is CASSVERIGANYGYTF. The CDR3 nucleotides are TGTGCCAGCAGCGTAGAACGGATAGGGGCGAACTATGGCTACACCTTC.